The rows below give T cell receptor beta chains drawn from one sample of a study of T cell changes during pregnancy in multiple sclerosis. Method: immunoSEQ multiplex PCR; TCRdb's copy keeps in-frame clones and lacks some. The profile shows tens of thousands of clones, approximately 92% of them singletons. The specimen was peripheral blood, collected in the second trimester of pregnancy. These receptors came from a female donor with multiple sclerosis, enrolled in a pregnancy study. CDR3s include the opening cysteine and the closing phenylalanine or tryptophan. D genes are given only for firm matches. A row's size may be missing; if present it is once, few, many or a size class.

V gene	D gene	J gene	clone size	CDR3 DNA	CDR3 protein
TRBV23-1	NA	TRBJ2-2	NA	TGCGCCAGCAGTCAACAAGGGAGAGGGAACACCGGGGAGCTGTTTTTT	CASSQQGRGNTGELFF
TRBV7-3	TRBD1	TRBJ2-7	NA	TGTGCCAGCAGCTTATCGGGACAGGGCTACAACGAGCAGTACTTC	CASSLSGQGYNEQYF
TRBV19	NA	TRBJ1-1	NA	TGTGCCAGTAAGAGAGACACTGAAGCTTTCTTT	CASKRDTEAFF
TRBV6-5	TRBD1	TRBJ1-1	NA	TGTGCCAGCAGTTCGGGACAGGGGGCGAAGGTGGAAGCTTTCTTT	CASSSGQGAKVEAFF
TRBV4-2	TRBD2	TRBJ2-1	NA	TGTGCCAGCAGCCAAGACGGGACTAGGATCTACAATGAGCAGTTCTTC	CASSQDGTRIYNEQFF
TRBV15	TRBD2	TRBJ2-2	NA	TGTGCCACCGTGGAGGCGGGAGGGCCCTCCGGGGAGCTGTTTTTT	CATVEAGGPSGELFF
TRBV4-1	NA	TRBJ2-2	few	TGCGCCAGCAGCCCCTACACCGGGGAGCTGTTTTTT	CASSPYTGELFF
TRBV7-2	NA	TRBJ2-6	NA	TGTGCCAGCAGCCCACCAGGGACTGGGGCCAACGTCCTGACTTTC	CASSPPGTGANVLTF
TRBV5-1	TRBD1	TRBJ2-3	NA	TGCGCCAGCAGTAAAGGTGGGCAGGGGGCAGATACGCAGTATTTT	CASSKGGQGADTQYF
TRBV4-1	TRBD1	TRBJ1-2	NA	TGCGCCAGCAGCCACGGACAGGGGTTAGTTGGTGGCTACACCTTC	CASSHGQGLVGGYTF
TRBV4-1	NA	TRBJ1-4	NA	TGCGCCAGCAGCCAGGACATGGGACAATTTAATGAAAAACTGTTTTTT	CASSQDMGQFNEKLFF
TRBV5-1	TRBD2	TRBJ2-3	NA	TGCGCCAGCAGCTTCCATACTAGCGGGAGGTCGCCCAACACAGATACGCAGTATTTT	CASSFHTSGRSPNTDTQYF
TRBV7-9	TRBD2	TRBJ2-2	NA	TGTGCCAGCCTGGGACTAGCGAACACCGGGGAGCTGTTTTTT	CASLGLANTGELFF
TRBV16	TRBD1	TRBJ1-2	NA	TGTGCCAGCCGCAGGGCAGGGGGCTATGGCTACACCTTC	CASRRAGGYGYTF
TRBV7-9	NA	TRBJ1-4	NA	TGTGCCAGCAACCCGACAGGAGGAGAAAAACTGTTTTTT	CASNPTGGEKLFF
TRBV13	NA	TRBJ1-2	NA	TGTGCCAGCAGCTTAGGAGTAGAACGATTTAAGTATGGCTACACCTTC	CASSLGVERFKYGYTF
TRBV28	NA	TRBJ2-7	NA	TGTGCCAGCAGTTCCCCGGGATCCAGCCCCTACGAGCAGTACTTC	CASSSPGSSPYEQYF
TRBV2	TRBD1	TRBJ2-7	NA	TGTGCCAGCAGTGAGGGACAGGGAAACGAGCAGTACTTC	CASSEGQGNEQYF
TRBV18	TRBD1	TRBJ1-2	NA	TGTGCCAGCTCACCCGGGCCAAGGGGGCCCCACTATGGCTACACCTTC	CASSPGPRGPHYGYTF
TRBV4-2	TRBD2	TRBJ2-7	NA	TGTGCCAGCAGCCAAGCCCGAGCGGGGAGAGGAGAGCAGTACTTC	CASSQARAGRGEQYF
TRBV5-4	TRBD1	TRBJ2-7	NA	TGTGCCAGCAGCTGGGACAGGGGCAACGAGCAGTACTTC	CASSWDRGNEQYF
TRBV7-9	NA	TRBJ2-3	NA	TGTGCCAGCAGCTTCTCAGGAAACAGGGTTACGCAGTATTTT	CASSFSGNRVTQYF
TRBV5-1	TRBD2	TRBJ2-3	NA	TGCGCCAGCCGGGGGGGGGATACGCAGTATTTT	CASRGGDTQYF
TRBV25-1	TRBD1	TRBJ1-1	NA	TGTGCCAGCACCCGGGACAGGGGGCGCGTGTCGGTTGCTGAAGCTTTCTTT	CASTRDRGRVSVAEAFF
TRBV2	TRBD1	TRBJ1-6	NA	TGTGCCAGCAGTGGGACAGGGGGTTTGTCACCCCTCCACTTT	CASSGTGGLSPLHF
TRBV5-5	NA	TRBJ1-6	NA	TGTGCCAGCAGCATGGGACTTCTCGATTCACCCCTCCACTTT	CASSMGLLDSPLHF
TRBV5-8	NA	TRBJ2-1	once	TGTGCCAGCAGCTTGGATCGAGTCTTGCGGTCGGATGAGCAGTTCTTC	CASSLDRVLRSDEQFF
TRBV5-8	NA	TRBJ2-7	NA	TGTGCCAGCAGACTAGCAGGCACTCGGGAGCAGTACTTC	CASRLAGTREQYF
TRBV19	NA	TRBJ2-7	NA	TGTGCCAGTAGTGAACGGACAGCCGAGCAGTACTTC	CASSERTAEQYF
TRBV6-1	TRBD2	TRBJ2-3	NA	TGTGCCAGCAGTGCACTAGCGGGAGGCCACAAAATGGCAGATACGCAGTATTTT	CASSALAGGHKMADTQYF
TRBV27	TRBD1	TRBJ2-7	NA	TGTGCCAGCAGGCTCTCCGGGACAGGGAACTACGAGCAGTACTTC	CASRLSGTGNYEQYF
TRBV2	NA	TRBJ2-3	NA	TGTGCCAGCACCCCCGGGGGCACAGATACGCAGTATTTT	CASTPGGTDTQYF
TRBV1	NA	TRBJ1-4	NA	TGCACCAGCAGCCGCTACAGGGGGCGAGGTGAAAAACTGTTTTTT	CTSSRYRGRGEKLFF
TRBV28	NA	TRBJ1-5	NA	TGTGCCAGCAGTTTAGTTACCGGGGTTCAGCCCCAGCATTTT	CASSLVTGVQPQHF
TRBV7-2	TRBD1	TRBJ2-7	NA	TGTGCCAGCAGCTTAGGGACAGGGGATACCTACGAGCAGTACTTC	CASSLGTGDTYEQYF
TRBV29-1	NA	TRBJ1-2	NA	TGCAGCGTTCAAGGGGGAGATGGCTACACCTTC	CSVQGGDGYTF
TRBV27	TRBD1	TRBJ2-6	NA	TGTGCCAGCAGGAAGGGACAGGGGGCTGGGGCCAACGTCCTGACTTTC	CASRKGQGAGANVLTF
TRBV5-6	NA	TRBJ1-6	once	TGTGCCAGCAGCTTGGTGGAGGAATCCTATAATTCACCCCTCCACTTT	CASSLVEESYNSPLHF
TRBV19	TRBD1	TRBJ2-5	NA	TGTGCCAGTAGTATGGTTCTGGACAGGAAAGAGACCCAGTACTTC	CASSMVLDRKETQYF
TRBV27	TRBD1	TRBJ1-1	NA	TGTGCCAGCAGCCTAACCTCACAGGGGTGGAACACTGAAGCTTTCTTT	CASSLTSQGWNTEAFF
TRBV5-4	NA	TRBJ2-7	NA	TGTGCCAGCAGCCCGATTGGGAGAGAGTACGAGCAGTACTTC	CASSPIGREYEQYF
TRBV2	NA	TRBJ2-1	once	TGTGCCAGTCGTATGGGACTTAACAATGAGCAGTTCTTC	CASRMGLNNEQFF
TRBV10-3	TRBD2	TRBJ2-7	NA	TGTGCCATCAGTGCAGGTCTAGCGGGCTACGAGCAGTACTTC	CAISAGLAGYEQYF